The 31 T cell receptor beta chains below come from one sample, sequenced in a study of T-cell reconstitution after alpha-beta-depleted transplantation in children. As it was prepared, the TCRbeta library received unique molecular identifiers. From the PCR reads, TCRdb called clonotypes with MiXCR, one entry per CDR3 protein. The table includes hundreds of thousands of distinct CDR3 sequences, 10% to 15% detected once. Sequenced material: PBMCs, mostly from graft donor cells, taken 360 days after TCRalphabeta/CD19-depleted stem cell transplant. The receptors originated from a male patient younger than 18 who had a stem cell transplant for acute myeloid leukemia, so the T cells may come from the graft donor.

The CDR3: CASSYRGAINQPQHF. CDR3 coding DNA: TGTGCCAGCAGTTACCGGGGGGCGATCAATCAGCCCCAGCATTTT. The chain has TRBV6-2 or TRBV6-3 and TRBJ1-5, with TRBD1 as a possible D gene (6 bases). There are 15 residues in the CDR3. V lost 2 bases to trimming and J lost 3 bases, with 11 bases between them. CDR1 and CDR2 (germline): MNHEY, SVGEGT.

This clonotype was seen only a few times. This rearrangement joins TRBV4-3 to TRBJ2-3; a weak D match, TRBD1 (5 bases). This CDR3 is 15 amino acids long. Germline V lookup: CDR1 LGHNA, CDR2 YSLEER. Trimming left V 4 bases short and J 2 bases short, with 13 bases between. The CDR3 loop reads CASSRDNRFTDTQYF. The CDR3 nucleotides read TGCGCCAGCAGCCGGGATAACAGGTTCACAGATACGCAGTATTTT.

This clonotype was detected a few times. The chain employs TRBV18 and TRBJ2-1, with TRBD2 as a possible D gene (6 bases). This CDR3 is 13 amino acids long. V was shortened by 3 bases and J by 9 bases, with 12 bases between the two germline ends. The V gene's germline CDR1 is KGHSH and CDR2 LQKENI. Here the CDR3 reads CASSPRAEGEQFF. CDR3 nucleotide sequence: TGTGCCAGCTCACCTCGCGCGGAGGGTGAGCAGTTCTTC.

This clonotype occurred a few times. This chain joins TRBV20-1 and TRBJ2-2, with D perhaps TRBD1 or TRBD2 (5 bases each). Trimming left V 1 base short and J 6 bases short, with 15 bases between. CDR1 and CDR2 (germline): DFQATT, SNEGSKA (reference sequence). The CDR3 is made up of 15 amino acids. The CDR3 DNA reads TGCAGTGCTAGAGGAGACCGGGACGTGGCCGGGGAGCTGTTTTTT. Translation gives CSARGDRDVAGELFF.

This clonotype was found a few times. The J gene is TRBJ2-1, the V gene TRBV6-2 or TRBV6-3, with D possibly TRBD2 on 6 matching bases. V was trimmed by 0 bases and J by 5 bases, leaving 14 bases between them. Germline V gives CDR1 MNHEY, CDR2 SVGEGT. The CDR3 runs to 16 residues. CDR3 sequence reads: CASSYSTGSRNNEQFF. The CDR3, as DNA: TGTGCCAGCAGTTACTCAACCGGGAGTCGGAACAATGAGCAGTTCTTC.

This clonotype was observed at least ten times. The chain links TRBV7-8 to TRBJ1-1; D gene ambiguous. The germline V gene encodes CDR1 SGHVS and CDR2 FQNEAQ. Trimming pared 5 bases from V and 6 bases from J, leaving 22 bases between. The CDR3 is made up of 16 amino acids. The CDR3 nucleotides read TGTGCCAGCAGCCCCGCGGCATCGGTCCTAGGAGCTGAAGCTTTCTTT. It codes for CASSPAASVLGAEAFF.

The chain links TRBV20-1 to TRBJ2-1; D may correspond to TRBD1 or TRBD2 (5 bases each). The CDR3 runs 14 residues. Trimming left V 6 bases short and J 8 bases short, with 20 bases between. Germline CDR1 is DFQATT and CDR2 is SNEGSKA (reference sequence). Here the CDR3 DNA reads TGCAGTGCGCAGAGGTGGGGGAGTCCGGATGAGCAGTTCTTC. It codes for CSAQRWGSPDEQFF.

This clonotype was seen ten or more times. The gene calls are TRBV28 and TRBJ2-3, with 10 bases matching TRBD2. With 5 bases clipped from V and 3 bases from J, the junction kept 8 bases outside the gene matches. Germline lookup yields CDR1 MDHEN and CDR2 SYDVKM. The CDR3 length is 16 residues. In DNA form, the CDR3 reads TGTGCCAGCAGTGACACTAGCGGGAAAAGTACAGATACGCAGTATTTT. This sequence encodes CASSDTSGKSTDTQYF.

This clonotype was counted only a few times. The V call is TRBV7-3, the J call TRBJ2-5; D tentatively fits TRBD1 or TRBD2 (7 bases each). This CDR3 comprises 15 residues. Trimming shortened V by 1 base and J by 4 bases, and 13 bases separated the two germline ends. Germline assignment: CDR1 SGHTA and CDR2 FQGTGA. The CDR3 is CASSLIARGGETQYF. CDR3 in DNA: TGTGCCAGCAGCTTAATCGCCAGGGGGGGAGAGACCCAGTACTTC.

The table lists this clonotype with a few counts. V is TRBV7-3 and J is TRBJ2-3; the D gene is possibly TRBD1 (6 bases). Per the germline V gene, CDR1 is SGHTA and CDR2 is FQGTGA. V dropped 5 bases and J dropped 6 bases, with 12 bases sitting between them. There are 13 residues in the CDR3. CDR3 residues: CASSAQGFDTQYF. The CDR3 region has the DNA TGTGCCAGCAGCGCACAGGGTTTTGATACGCAGTATTTT. Based on the CDR3 plus reference TRBV7-3 and TRBJ2-3, the full variable domain is GAGVSQTPSNKVTEKGKYVELRCDPISGHTALYWYRQSLGQGPEFLIYFQGTGAADDSGLPNDRFFAVRPEGSVSTLKIQRTERGDSAVYLCASSAQGFDTQYFGPGTRLTVL.

This clonotype has just a few counts. V is TRBV2 and J is TRBJ2-2; D not certain. Per germline, CDR1 SNHLY and CDR2 FYNNEI. Trimming stripped 6 bases from V and 6 bases from J, with 14 bases between. CDR3 length: 14 amino acids. The CDR3 DNA reads TGTGCCAGCAGCCAGACCCCAACACCCGGGGAGCTGTTTTTT. This encodes CASSQTPTPGELFF.

As regards this clonotype: The junction differs from germline at one of its ends, possibly a read error. V and J are TRBV7-7 and TRBJ2-5, with 8 bases that match TRBD1. Germline V gives CDR1 SSHAT, CDR2 FNYEAQ (reference sequence). The CDR3 totals 17 residues. The CDR3 loop is CASSLGTGQVPQETQYF. The CDR3 DNA follows: TGTGCTAGCAGCTTAGGAACGGGACAGGTTCCCCAAGAGACCCAGTACTTC.

This clonotype was counted a few times. A much larger clone differs by one base, so this may be a read error. The CDR3 loop is CASSPQGHEQYF. The CDR3 nucleotides read TGTGCCAGCAGCCCACAGGGCCACGAGCAGTACTTC. V and J are TRBV11-2 and TRBJ2-7; D might be TRBD1 (6 bases). With 5 bases removed from V and 5 bases from J, the gap between germline ends came to 10 bases. Germline V gene sequence: CDR1 SGHAT, CDR2 FQNNGV. The CDR3 sequence is 12 residues long. Variable domain in full (rest from reference TRBV11-2 and TRBJ2-7): EAGVAQSPRYKIIEKRQSVAFWCNPISGHATLYWYQQILGQGPKLLIQFQNNGVVDDSQLPKDRFSAERLKGVDSTLKIQPAKLEDSAVYLCASSPQGHEQYFGPGTRLTVT.

This clonotype was seen repeatedly, ten times or more. The chain has TRBV20-1 and TRBJ1-1, with 12 bases fitting TRBD1. This CDR3 is 15 amino acids long. CDR1 is DFQATT and CDR2 is SNEGSKA in the germline V gene (reference sequence). V shed 5 bases and J 4 bases; nucleotides not matched to a gene: 8. CDR3 in amino acids: CSAAGTGGAGTEAFF. The CDR3 coding sequence is TGCAGTGCTGCCGGGACAGGGGGCGCGGGCACTGAAGCTTTCTTT.

At least ten counts were recorded for this clonotype. The V call is TRBV5-1, the J call TRBJ2-3, with D uncertain. This CDR3 region has 14 residues. Germline loops: CDR1 SGHRS, CDR2 YFSETQ. V was pared by 0 bases and J by 2 bases, with 7 bases between. CDR3 coding DNA: TGCGCCAGCAGCTTGGAACAGCCCACAGATACGCAGTATTTT. Translation: CASSLEQPTDTQYF.

This clonotype was found a few times. The chain couples TRBV10-3 to TRBJ2-5; the match to TRBD2 covers 8 bases. Trimming at V came to 6 bases and at J to 1 base, leaving 4 bases not matched to a gene. Germline V lookup: CDR1 ENHRY, CDR2 SYGVKD. CDR3 size: 14 residues. CDR3 region: CAIRAGGGQETQYF. In nucleotides, the CDR3 is TGTGCCATCAGGGCGGGAGGTGGCCAAGAGACCCAGTACTTC.

This clonotype showed up just a few times. This sequence joins TRBV5-1 and TRBJ2-4; D might be TRBD2 (5 bases). The CDR3 sequence is 16 residues long. V lost 0 bases and J 0 bases, leaving 10 bases between the germline ends. The germline V gene has CDR1 SGHRS and CDR2 YFSETQ. CDR3 nucleotides: TGCGCCAGCAGCTTGGAAGGCGAGGGAGCCAAAAACATTCAGTACTTC. Translated: CASSLEGEGAKNIQYF.

This clonotype was counted at least ten times. The chain is built from TRBV28 and TRBJ2-7; D not certain. The CDR3 is 14 amino acids. CDR1 and CDR2 (germline): MDHEN, SYDVKM. V shed 2 bases and J shed 2 bases, with 10 bases lying between them. DNA of the CDR3: TGTGCCAGCAGTTTAAGGCTAAGGGCCTACGAGCAGTACTTC. Its protein product is CASSLRLRAYEQYF.

This clonotype was counted between two and nine times. The DNA of the CDR3 is TGTGCCAGCAGTTACTCAGCTAGGTCCGGCGACGAGCAGTACTTC. Its translation is CASSYSARSGDEQYF. The V gene is TRBV6-2 or TRBV6-3, the J gene TRBJ2-7; D call uncertain. Germline assignment: CDR1 MNHEY and CDR2 SVGEGT. Trimming pared 0 bases from V and 5 bases from J, leaving 14 bases between. There are 15 residues in the CDR3.

The table lists this clonotype with a few counts. The chain employs TRBV9 and TRBJ2-7; 8 bases are a match to TRBD1. The CDR3 spans 16 residues. V gave up 4 bases and J gave up 5 bases; unmatched junction bases: 14. Germline V CDR1 and CDR2: SGDLS, YYNGEE. The CDR3 region has the DNA TGTGCCAGCAGCCCCCATTTACAGGGGGATCTGAACGAGCAGTACTTC. Translation gives CASSPHLQGDLNEQYF.

This chain connects TRBV28 to TRBJ1-5; D might be TRBD1 (6 bases). Trimming cost V 3 bases and J 7 bases, with 13 bases left between them. Germline-derived CDR1 and CDR2 are MDHEN and SYDVKM. This CDR3 is built from 14 residues. The CDR3 spells CASSLSGARQPQHF. In DNA form, the CDR3 reads TGTGCCAGCAGTTTGTCGGGGGCGAGACAGCCCCAGCATTTT.

This clonotype has at least ten counts. This chain uses TRBV12-3 or TRBV12-4 with TRBJ2-7, with D perhaps given as TRBD1 or TRBD2 (5 bases each). Deletions cut 5 bases from V and 0 bases from J, with 11 bases between. This CDR3 has 14 amino acids. CDR3 amino acids: CASSKGPSSYEQYF. The CDR3 nucleotides read TGTGCCAGCAGTAAGGGACCTTCCTCCTACGAGCAGTACTTC.

The J gene is TRBJ2-7, the V gene TRBV9, with 7 bases that match TRBD2. V shed 0 bases and J 3 bases; nucleotides not matched to a gene: 3. The CDR3 is 14 residues long. Germline V gene lookup returns CDR1 SGDLS and CDR2 YYNGEE. The CDR3 reads CASSVGGSFYEQYF. The CDR3 DNA follows: TGTGCCAGCAGCGTAGGCGGGAGTTTCTACGAGCAGTACTTC.

Regarding this clonotype: A much larger clone lies a single base off, so this may be a read error. The gene calls are TRBV20-1 and TRBJ2-6, with TRBD2 matching 10 bases. Germline CDR1 reads DFQATT; CDR2 reads SNEGSKA (reference sequence). The CDR3 covers 18 residues. The CDR3 sequence: CCARDQLAGFSGANVLTF. The CDR3 DNA reads as TGCTGTGCTAGAGATCAACTAGCGGGATTCTCTGGGGCCAACGTCCTGACTTTC.

The chain has TRBV2 and TRBJ2-7; D is uncertain. CDR1 is SNHLY, CDR2 FYNNEI, per germline. The V gene lost 0 bases and the J gene lost 2 bases, with 8 bases spanning the gap. This CDR3 is built from 14 residues. The CDR3 spells CASSEADHPYEQYF. In nucleotides, the CDR3 is TGTGCCAGCAGTGAAGCAGACCACCCCTACGAGCAGTACTTC. Full variable domain (missing parts from reference TRBV2 and TRBJ2-7): EPEVTQTPSHQVTQMGQEVILRCVPISNHLYFYWYRQILGQKVEFLVSFYNNEISEKSEIFDDQFSVERPDGSNFTLKIRSTKLEDSAMYFCASSEADHPYEQYFGPGTRLTVT.

This rearrangement joins TRBV6-2 or TRBV6-3 to TRBJ2-7; D is undetermined. With 4 bases removed from V and 1 base from J, the gap between germline ends came to 14 bases. CDR3 length: 15 amino acids. In germline, CDR1 is MNHEY, CDR2 SVGEGT. CDR3 loop: CASSSPFRGSYEQYF. The CDR3 region has the DNA TGTGCCAGCAGTTCCCCTTTTCGTGGATCCTACGAGCAGTACTTC.

This clonotype was detected only a few times. This sequence joins TRBV20-1 and TRBJ2-7; no firm D call. The CDR3 runs 15 residues. Germline CDR1 is DFQATT and CDR2 is SNEGSKA (reference sequence). V was trimmed by 5 bases and J by 1 base, leaving 18 bases between them. This CDR3 reads CSAPKSRTPSYEQYF. CDR3 bases: TGCAGTGCTCCAAAAAGTAGGACCCCTTCCTACGAGCAGTACTTC.

V usage is TRBV20-1 and J usage is TRBJ2-7; 8 positions agree with TRBD2. J gave up 2 bases and V 0 bases, and 6 bases lay outside the gene matches. The germline V gene encodes CDR1 DFQATT and CDR2 SNEGSKA (reference sequence). The length of the CDR3 is 15 residues. The CDR3 loop is CSAREPAGETYEQYF. CDR3 sequence (DNA): TGCAGTGCTAGAGAGCCAGCGGGAGAGACCTACGAGCAGTACTTC.

This clonotype was counted many times. The gene calls are TRBV12-3 or TRBV12-4 and TRBJ2-3; 16 nucleotides agree with TRBD2. V shed 6 bases, J shed 0 bases, and the junction held 6 bases outside the gene matches. The CDR3 spans 18 residues. CDR3 DNA sequence: TGTGCCAGCAGCCCCGGGACTAGCGGGAGGGCCAGCACAGATACGCAGTATTTT. This encodes CASSPGTSGRASTDTQYF.

The rearrangement uses TRBV6-2 or TRBV6-3 and TRBJ2-2; 9 bases line up with TRBD2. CDR1 is MNHEY and CDR2 is SVGEGT in the germline V gene. The V gene end was trimmed by 5 bases and the J gene end by 6 bases; junction bases not matched to a gene: 7. The CDR3 runs to 15 residues. Written as DNA, the CDR3 is TGTGCCAGCAGTCGAATAGCGGGAGTTTCCGGGGAGCTGTTTTTT. Translated, it gives CASSRIAGVSGELFF.

At least ten counts were recorded for this clonotype. J is TRBJ2-7 and V is TRBV28, with TRBD1 as a possible D gene (5 bases). Between the trimmed V and J ends, which lost 5 bases and 3 bases, there was a span of 14 bases. Per germline, CDR1 MDHEN and CDR2 SYDVKM. The CDR3 spans 14 residues. CDR3 protein: CASSAYQGSYEQYF. CDR3 nucleotides: TGTGCCAGCAGTGCCTACCAGGGCAGCTACGAGCAGTACTTC.